This T cell receptor (beta chain) is drawn from a study of blood T cell repertoires in COVID-19. Study background: Acute and convalescent COVID-19 samples came from the United States, Italy and Spain.

In the authors' workflow: Researchers report that nucleated cell counts were estimated from reference gene primer amplification. Produced via immunoSEQ multiplex PCR; TCRdb's table is partial and in-frame only. The V and J calls and the clone size are those of that table, but D and trimming were determined from the DNA. The sample carries about 160,000 clones, just over 85% recorded once. The V end lost 6 bases, the J end lost 2 bases, and 14 bases lay between the germline ends. Germline values: CDR1 MDHEN, CDR2 SYDVKM. This CDR3 is 15 amino acids long. The receptor comes from a man aged 65 to 79 with acute or convalescent COVID-19. The chain links TRBV28 to TRBJ2-1, with D maybe TRBD2 (5 bases). Input material: peripheral blood. CDR3: CASSPPSRPYNEQFF. The CDR3 DNA follows: TGTGCCAGCAGCCCCCCTAGCCGGCCCTACAATGAGCAGTTCTTC.